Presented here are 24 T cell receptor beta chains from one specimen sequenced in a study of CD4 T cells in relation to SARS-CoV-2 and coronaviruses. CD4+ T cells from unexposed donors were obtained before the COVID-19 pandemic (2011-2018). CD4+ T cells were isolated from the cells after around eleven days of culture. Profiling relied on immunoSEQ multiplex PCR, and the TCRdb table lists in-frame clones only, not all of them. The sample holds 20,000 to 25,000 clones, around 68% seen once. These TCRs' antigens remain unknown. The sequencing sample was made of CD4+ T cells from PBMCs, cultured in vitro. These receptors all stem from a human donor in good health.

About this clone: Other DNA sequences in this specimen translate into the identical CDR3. CDR3 DNA sequence: TGTGCCAGCAGTTTAGGACAGTACACCGGGGAGCTGTTTTTT. This gives the protein CASSLGQYTGELFF. J is TRBJ2-2 and V is TRBV28, with a tentative D call TRBD1 (6 bases). This CDR3 contains 14 residues. Germline V gene data show CDR1 as MDHEN and CDR2 as SYDVKM. V was trimmed by 2 bases and J by 3 bases, leaving 7 bases between them.

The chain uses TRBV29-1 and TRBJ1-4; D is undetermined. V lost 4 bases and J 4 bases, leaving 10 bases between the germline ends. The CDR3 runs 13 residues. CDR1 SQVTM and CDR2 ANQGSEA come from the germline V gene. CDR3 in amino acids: CSVVVANNEKLFF. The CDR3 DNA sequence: TGCAGCGTTGTTGTTGCGAATAATGAAAAACTGTTTTTT.

The CDR3: CASSQEGLDYNEQFF. DNA of the CDR3: TGCGCCAGCAGCCAAGAAGGACTAGACTACAATGAGCAGTTCTTC. This sequence joins TRBV4-3 and TRBJ2-1; TRBD2 aligns across 7 bases. J lost 3 bases, V lost 0 bases, and 2 bases had no gene match. This CDR3 is built from 15 residues. Germline lookup yields CDR1 LGHNA and CDR2 YSLEER.

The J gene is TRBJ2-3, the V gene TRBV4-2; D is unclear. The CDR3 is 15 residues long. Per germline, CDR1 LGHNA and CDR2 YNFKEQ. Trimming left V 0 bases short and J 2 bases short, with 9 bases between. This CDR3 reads CASSQDFRTTDTQYF. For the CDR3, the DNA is TGTGCCAGCAGCCAAGATTTTAGGACCACAGATACGCAGTATTTT.

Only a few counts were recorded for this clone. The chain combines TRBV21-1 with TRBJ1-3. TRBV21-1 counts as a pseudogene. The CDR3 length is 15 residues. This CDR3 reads CASSTREPSGNTIYF. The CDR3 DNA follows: TGTGCCAGCAGCACCCGGGAGCCCTCTGGAAACACCATATATTTT.

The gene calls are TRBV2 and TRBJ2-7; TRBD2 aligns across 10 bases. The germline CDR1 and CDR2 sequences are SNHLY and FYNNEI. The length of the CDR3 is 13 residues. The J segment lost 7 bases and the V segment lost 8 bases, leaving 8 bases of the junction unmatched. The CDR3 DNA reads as TGTGCCAGCTATGCCGGGACTAGCGCTGAGCAGTACTTC. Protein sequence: CASYAGTSAEQYF.

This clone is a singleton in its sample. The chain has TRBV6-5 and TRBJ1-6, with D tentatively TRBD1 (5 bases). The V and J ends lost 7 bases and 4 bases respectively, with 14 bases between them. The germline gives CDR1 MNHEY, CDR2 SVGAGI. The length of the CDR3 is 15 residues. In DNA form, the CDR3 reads TGTGCCAGCATCAGGGATGACTATTATAATTCACCCCTCCACTTT. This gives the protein CASIRDDYYNSPLHF.

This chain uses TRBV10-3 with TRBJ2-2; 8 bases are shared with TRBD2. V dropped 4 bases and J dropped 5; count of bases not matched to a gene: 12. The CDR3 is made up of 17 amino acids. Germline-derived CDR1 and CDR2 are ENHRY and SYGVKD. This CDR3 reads CAISAGSGSSGTGELFF. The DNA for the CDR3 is TGTGCCATCAGTGCCGGAAGCGGGAGCAGTGGAACCGGGGAGCTGTTTTTT.

The CDR3 bases are TGCGCCAGCAGCATCGGACTAGCGGGAGCAGCGAACACCGGGGAGCTGTTTTTT. Its translation: CASSIGLAGAANTGELFF. The rearrangement uses TRBV5-1 and TRBJ2-2; 13 bases fit TRBD2. CDR1 is SGHRS, CDR2 YFSETQ, per germline. CDR3 length: 18 residues. J gave up 0 bases and V 4 bases, and 6 bases lay outside the gene matches.

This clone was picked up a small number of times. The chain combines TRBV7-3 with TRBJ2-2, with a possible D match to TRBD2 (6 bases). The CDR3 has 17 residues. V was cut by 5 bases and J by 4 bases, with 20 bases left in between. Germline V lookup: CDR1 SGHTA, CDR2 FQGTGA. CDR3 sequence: CASSPQEWRAATGELFF. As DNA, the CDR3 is TGTGCCAGCAGCCCCCAGGAGTGGAGGGCGGCCACCGGGGAGCTGTTTTTT.

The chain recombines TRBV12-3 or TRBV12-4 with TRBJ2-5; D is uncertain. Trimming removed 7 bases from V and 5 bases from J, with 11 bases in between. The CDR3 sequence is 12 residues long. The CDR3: CASTPLGETQYF. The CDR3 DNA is TGTGCCAGCACCCCCCTAGGCGAGACCCAGTACTTC.

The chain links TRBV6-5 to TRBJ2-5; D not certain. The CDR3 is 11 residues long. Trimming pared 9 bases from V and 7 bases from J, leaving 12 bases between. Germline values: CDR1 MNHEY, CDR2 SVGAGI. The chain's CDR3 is CASLSLGTQYF. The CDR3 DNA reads TGTGCCAGTTTGTCCCTAGGGACCCAGTACTTC.

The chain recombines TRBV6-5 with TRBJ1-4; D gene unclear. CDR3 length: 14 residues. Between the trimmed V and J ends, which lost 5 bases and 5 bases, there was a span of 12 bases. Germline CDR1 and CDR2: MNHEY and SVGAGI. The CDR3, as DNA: TGTGCCAGCAGTCAACAGCCATCAAATGAAAAACTGTTTTTT. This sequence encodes CASSQQPSNEKLFF.

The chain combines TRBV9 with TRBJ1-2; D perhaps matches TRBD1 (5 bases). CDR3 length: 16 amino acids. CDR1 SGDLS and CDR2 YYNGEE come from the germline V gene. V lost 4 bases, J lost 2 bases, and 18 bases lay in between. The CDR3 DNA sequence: TGTGCCAGCAGCCCCACATACAGGTACCCAAACTATGGCTACACCTTC. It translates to CASSPTYRYPNYGYTF.

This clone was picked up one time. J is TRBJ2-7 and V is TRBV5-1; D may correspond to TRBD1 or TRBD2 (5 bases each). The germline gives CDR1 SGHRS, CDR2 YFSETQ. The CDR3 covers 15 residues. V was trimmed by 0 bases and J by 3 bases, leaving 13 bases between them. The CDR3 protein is CASSLGLEGIYEQYF. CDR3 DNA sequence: TGCGCCAGCAGCTTGGGCCTCGAGGGGATCTACGAGCAGTACTTC.

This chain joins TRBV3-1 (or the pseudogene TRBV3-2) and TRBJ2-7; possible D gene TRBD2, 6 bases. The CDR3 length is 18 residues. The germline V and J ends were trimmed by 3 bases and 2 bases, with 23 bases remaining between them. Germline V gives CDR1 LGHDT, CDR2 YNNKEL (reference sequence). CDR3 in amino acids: CASSQKFSGLTITYEQYF. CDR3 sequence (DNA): TGTGCCAGCAGCCAGAAGTTCTCTGGACTAACCATAACCTACGAGCAGTACTTC.

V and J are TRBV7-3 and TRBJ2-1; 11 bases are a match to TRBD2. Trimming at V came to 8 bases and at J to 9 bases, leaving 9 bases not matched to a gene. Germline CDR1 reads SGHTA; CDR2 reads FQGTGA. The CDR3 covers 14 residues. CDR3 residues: CASSSLAGGAEQFF. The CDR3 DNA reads TGTGCCAGCTCTAGTCTAGCGGGAGGAGCTGAGCAGTTCTTC. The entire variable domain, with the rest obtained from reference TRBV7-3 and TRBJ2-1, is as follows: GAGVSQTPSNKVTEKGKYVELRCDPISGHTALYWYRQSLGQGPEFLIYFQGTGAADDSGLPNDRFFAVRPEGSVSTLKIQRTERGDSAVYLCASSSLAGGAEQFFGPGTRLTVL.

The CDR3 nucleotides are TGTGCCAGTAGTTCCCGGGACAGGGGGTCAGGCGGGGAGCTGTTTTTT. This translates into CASSSRDRGSGGELFF. The chain uses TRBV19 and TRBJ2-2, with 11 bases identical to TRBD1. The CDR3 is 16 amino acids. Germline CDR1 LNHDA, CDR2 SQIVND (reference sequence). After removal of 5 bases from V and 7 bases from J, the junction contained 9 bases not matched to a gene.

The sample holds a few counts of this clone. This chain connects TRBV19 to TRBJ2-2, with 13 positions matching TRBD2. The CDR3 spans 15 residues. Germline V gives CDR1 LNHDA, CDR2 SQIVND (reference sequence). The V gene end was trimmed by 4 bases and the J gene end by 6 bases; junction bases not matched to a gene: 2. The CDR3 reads CASSTLAGGAGELFF. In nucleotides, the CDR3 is TGTGCCAGTAGTACACTAGCGGGAGGGGCCGGGGAGCTGTTTTTT.

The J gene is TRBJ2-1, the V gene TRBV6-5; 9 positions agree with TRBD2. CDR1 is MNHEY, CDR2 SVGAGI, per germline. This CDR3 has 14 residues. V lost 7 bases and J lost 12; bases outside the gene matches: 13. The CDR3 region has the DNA TGTGCCAGCACCTCTAGCGGGGTACCTCGGGGGCAGTTCTTC. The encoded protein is CASTSSGVPRGQFF.

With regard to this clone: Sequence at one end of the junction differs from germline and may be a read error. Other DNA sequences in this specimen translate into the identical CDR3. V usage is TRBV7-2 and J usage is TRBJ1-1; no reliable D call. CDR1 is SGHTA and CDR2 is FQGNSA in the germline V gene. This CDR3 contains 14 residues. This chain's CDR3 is CASSLGGLKTEAFF. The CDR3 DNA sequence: TGTGCCAGCAGCTTAGGGGGATTGAAAACTGAAGCTTTCTTT.

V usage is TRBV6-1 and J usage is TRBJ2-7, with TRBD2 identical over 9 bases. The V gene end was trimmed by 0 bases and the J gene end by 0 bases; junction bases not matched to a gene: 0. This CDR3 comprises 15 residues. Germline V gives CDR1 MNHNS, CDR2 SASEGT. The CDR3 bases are TGTGCCAGCAGTGAAGCACTAGCGGGCTCCTACGAGCAGTACTTC. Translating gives CASSEALAGSYEQYF.

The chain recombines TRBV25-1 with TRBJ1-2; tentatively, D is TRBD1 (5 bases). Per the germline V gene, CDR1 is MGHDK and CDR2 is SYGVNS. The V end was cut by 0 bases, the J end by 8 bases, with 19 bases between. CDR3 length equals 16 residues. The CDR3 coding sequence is TGTGCCAGCAGTGAATATCGGGGAGGGGCGTCGAGCGGCTACACCTTC. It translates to CASSEYRGGASSGYTF.

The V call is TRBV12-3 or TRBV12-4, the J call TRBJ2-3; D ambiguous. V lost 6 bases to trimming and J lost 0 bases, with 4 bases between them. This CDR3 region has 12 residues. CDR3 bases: TGTGCCAGCAGGATAAGCACAGATACGCAGTATTTT. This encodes CASRISTDTQYF.